The clone carrying this TCR beta chain was observed many times. This sample stems from a study of read filtering for tumor transcriptome and immune sequencing. Molecular barcoded adaptors covering alpha/delta and beta/gamma chains were used on 400 ng RNA. TCRdb recomputed calls from the reads with MiXCR, one row per CDR3 protein. Among 100,000 to 150,000 distinct CDR3 sequences listed, approximately 13% were seen once. The CDR3 is 15 amino acids. V gave up 8 bases and J gave up 3 bases, with 19 bases separating them. Germline values: CDR1 MDHEN, CDR2 SYDVKM. This clonotype was obtained from a donor over 35 with multiple myeloma. The sequencing sample was made of a population of CD138-negative cells sorted from bone marrow. The chain has TRBV28 and TRBJ2-5; D is possibly TRBD1 (5 bases). The CDR3 loop is CASSPWLGAEETQYF. DNA of the CDR3: TGTGCCAGCTCTCCATGGCTAGGGGCCGAAGAGACCCAGTACTTC.